The clone carrying this T cell receptor (beta chain) was counted only a few times. The antigen is unknown. The data originate from a study of shared clonotypes between healthy human individuals. Tens of thousands of T cell genomes, or approximately 300 ng DNA, went into unsorted PBMC replicate PCRs. Unsorted PBMC DNA was run through sequencing on ten immunoSEQ deep assay plates. The assay was immunoSEQ multiplex PCR, and TCRdb's table has in-frame clones only and misses some. Counted here are about 480,000 clones, approximately 79% occurring once; the ten biggest clones make up about 12%. Study findings and constraints: Investigators expected sequencing depth to affect clonotype sharing among donors.

In germline, CDR1 is MNHEY, CDR2 SMNVEV (reference sequence). Between the trimmed V and J ends, which lost 5 bases and 3 bases, there was a span of 14 bases. The CDR3 has 14 amino acids. Donors, healthy HIV-negative adults, lacked recent acute infections or vaccinations. The chain is built from TRBV27 and TRBJ2-7; D may be TRBD2 (5 bases). The sample taken for sequencing was PBMCs. The clonotype was recovered from a woman in her forties in good health. Some clones in this sample may be carry-over from other donors' samples. The CDR3 DNA reads TGTGCCAGCAGTCGATACGTGGACTTCTACGAGCAGTACTTC. Amino acids: CASSRYVDFYEQYF.